This T cell receptor beta chain was recovered during a study of cytomegalovirus exposure and HLA in healthy donors. Whole-study results and caveats: The authors listed 180 or so TCR beta chains as cytomegalovirus-associated. When the data were analyzed later, several of the most significant clusters appeared to be linked to common viral pathogens.

Researchers ran the PCR with 60 Vbeta and 13 Jbeta primers. The table came from immunoSEQ multiplex PCR; TCRdb's copy has only in-frame clones and leaves some out. This sample carries around 150,000 clones, roughly four fifths of them seen once, and the ten largest clones take roughly 1%. This CDR3 contains 13 residues. Germline V gene sequence: CDR1 SGHNT, CDR2 YYREEE (reference sequence). Trimming left V 4 bases short and J 5 bases short, with 12 bases between. Concerning this clone: Its specificity is not known.

Sequenced: PBMCs. The V gene is TRBV5-4, the J gene TRBJ1-2, with D hard to call. The sequence came from a woman aged 40 to 50 in good health and CMV-seronegative. CDR3 nucleotides: TGTGCCAGCAGCCCCCCAGATCAGTATGGCTACACCTTC. Translated, it gives CASSPPDQYGYTF.